A selection of T cell receptor beta chains follows, all from one sample in a study of T cell repertoires in cytomegalovirus infection. TCRdb analysed the reads with MiXCR anew, one entry per CDR3 protein. The table records around 300,000 distinct CDR3 sequences, 8% to 9.5% of them present only once. The sample consisted of PBMCs. Every receptor here comes from a human donor in good health (CMV status not recorded). Some clones in this sample may be carry-over from other donors' samples. CDR3s include the opening cysteine and the closing phenylalanine or tryptophan.

V gene: TRBV7-2
CDR3 protein: CASSPPAGGGADTQYF

V gene: TRBV2
CDR3 protein: CASSYRGLNTEAFF

V gene: TRBV6-6
CDR3 protein: CASSYSFSSYGYTF

V gene: TRBV7-2
CDR3 protein: CASSLGQGAHYEQYF

V gene: TRBV6-6
CDR3 protein: CASSLGTPNTGELFF

V gene: TRBV14
CDR3 protein: CASSQVRGLEAFF

V gene: TRBV15
CDR3 protein: CATSRDPGTSARGTQYF

V gene: TRBV19
CDR3 protein: CASRLRGQPQHF

V gene: TRBV7-3
CDR3 protein: CASSLDGTGSTMEQYF

V gene: TRBV6-6
CDR3 protein: CASTNHRGRNNEQFF

V gene: TRBV7-2
CDR3 protein: CASGGRGGNTEAFF

V gene: TRBV7-2
CDR3 protein: CASSPRRDGETQYF

V gene: TRBV20-1
CDR3 protein: CSARKGQVNQPQHF

V gene: TRBV6-2/TRBV6-3
CDR3 protein: CASSAGNWDTGELFF

V gene: TRBV15
CDR3 protein: CATSEKGRGLNIQYF

V gene: TRBV7-2
CDR3 protein: CASSLGGFDSPLHF

V gene: TRBV7-2
CDR3 protein: CASSPGATNEKLFF

V gene: TRBV6-5
CDR3 protein: CASSSAGSRRDEQYF

V gene: TRBV7-9
CDR3 protein: CASSLAAGGAQLAKNIQYF

V gene: TRBV28
CDR3 protein: CASRRVGGWSSEQYF

V gene: TRBV7-2
CDR3 protein: CASSQPSYNEQFF

V gene: TRBV14
CDR3 protein: CASSPTLVADTQYF

V gene: TRBV28
CDR3 protein: CASSFRGLSNQPQHF

V gene: TRBV7-6
CDR3 protein: CASSIPGGHPQETQYF

V gene: TRBV20-1
CDR3 protein: CSAKGGSQPQHF

V gene: TRBV7-8
CDR3 protein: CASLLGNTIYF

V gene: TRBV12-5
CDR3 protein: CASGFQGANTGELFF

V gene: TRBV7-9
CDR3 protein: CASSIGGDTDTQYF

V gene: TRBV11-2
CDR3 protein: CASSLSNFPGAEAFF

V gene: TRBV4-3
CDR3 protein: CASSPYLGGTDTQYF

V gene: TRBV4-1
CDR3 protein: CASRDRTNTEAFF

V gene: TRBV20-1
CDR3 protein: CSAGKSGTSFYNEQFF

V gene: TRBV6-6
CDR3 protein: CASNMAVAEAFF

V gene: TRBV6-6
CDR3 protein: CASIRGSWSGANVLTF

V gene: TRBV6-6
CDR3 protein: CASSYSRLDRGGKNIQYF